The rows below give T cell receptor beta chains drawn from one sample of a study of TIL therapy for anti-PD-1-resistant metastatic lung cancer. Method: immunoSEQ multiplex PCR; TCRdb's copy keeps in-frame clones and lacks some. Of just over 20,000 clones in the sample, around 81% are singletons; the top ten hold around 7.8%. The specimen comprised blood, sampled at baseline. These receptor sequences come from a person aged 30 to 80 with non-small cell lung cancer. Both conserved end residues are part of each CDR3.

TRBJ2-1 TRBV5-4 CASSLGGRSNNEQFF
TRBJ2-7 TRBV15 CATSSNRAAYEQYF
TRBJ1-5 TRBV29-1 CSVAGGQSNQPQHF
TRBJ2-7 TRBV7-9 CASSLMGGGPYEQYF
TRBJ2-1 TRBV28 CASSPLESGSWGEQFF
TRBJ2-3 TRBV10-2 CASSESGGGTDTQYF
TRBJ2-2 TRBV19 CASRIGQGLFF
TRBJ1-3 TRBV2 CASLEVTAGNTIYF
TRBJ1-4 TRBV30 CAWSVIQGEKLFF
TRBJ2-7 TRBV11-2 CASSQVAGPYEQYF
TRBJ1-2 TRBV19 CASSWTGRNYGYTF
TRBJ1-5 TRBV27 CASKFTPGSNQPQHF
TRBJ2-2 TRBV27 CASSLNSWGIGGELFF
TRBJ2-7 TRBV15 CATSRDLSYEQYF
TRBJ2-7 TRBV27 CASSSPPRTYEQYF
TRBJ2-7 TRBV28 CASSTRWSSSYEQYF
TRBJ2-5 TRBV12-5 CASGLMRGLAGIQETQYF
TRBJ2-1 TRBV7-2 CASSLIRGGQFF
TRBJ2-1 TRBV19 CASSFAGGNNEQFF
TRBJ2-5 TRBV5-6 CASSWGTALGTQYF
TRBJ2-1 TRBV6-7 CASSYPFGAQNEQFF
TRBJ2-3 TRBV27 CASSLSSAGDTQYF
TRBJ2-2 TRBV5-1 CASSLIPGGITGELFF
TRBJ1-6 TRBV7-6 CASSRAGGLDNSPLHF
TRBJ2-7 TRBV5-1 CASSSTGGLSYEQYF
TRBJ2-3 TRBV7-9 CASSSDGGAGGPADTQYF
TRBJ2-7 TRBV5-1 CASGGTGSYEQYF
. TRBV10-3 CAISDPGASGSYEQYF
TRBJ1-1 TRBV28 CASSLPEGVLNAFF
TRBJ1-3 TRBV5-1 CASSLSGRNTIYF
TRBJ2-5 TRBV7-2 CASSRASLVQETQYF
TRBJ2-2 TRBV27 CASSLSIAGGQVGELFF
TRBJ1-4 TRBV28 CASSSGTGSVEKLFF
TRBJ1-4 TRBV4-3 CASSQETGTGDEKLFF